Below are 30 T cell receptor beta chains sequenced from a single sample in a study of blood T cell repertoires in COVID-19. The data were produced by immunoSEQ multiplex PCR, yet TCRdb's version contains in-frame clones alone and is incomplete. The sample lists around 230,000 clones, 80% to 90% occurring once. The specimen was peripheral blood. These receptors were taken from a man aged 35-49 years who had recovered from COVID-19.

This chain joins TRBV10-3 and TRBJ2-5; 13 bases are shared with TRBD2. This CDR3 region has 16 residues. CDR1 is ENHRY, CDR2 SYGVKD, per germline. The V and J ends lost 2 bases and 5 bases, in that order; junction bases with no gene match: 5. The CDR3 nucleotides are TGTGCCATCAGTGAGGGACTAGCGGGGGAGTTGGAGACCCAGTACTTC. It encodes CAISEGLAGELETQYF.

The sample holds a few counts of this clone. This CDR3 is also generated by other DNA sequences in the sample. The chain employs TRBV4-3 and TRBJ2-5; D gene unclear. This CDR3 region has 13 residues. V gave up 0 bases and J gave up 1 base, with 3 bases separating them. In germline, CDR1 is LGHNA, CDR2 YSLEER. The CDR3 sequence: CASSQDLQETQYF. In DNA, the CDR3 is TGCGCCAGCAGCCAAGACCTCCAAGAGACCCAGTACTTC.

This clone was recorded only once. The gene calls are TRBV7-2 and TRBJ2-6, with unresolved D. CDR3 size: 15 residues. Germline V gene sequence: CDR1 SGHTA, CDR2 FQGNSA. Trimming stripped 5 bases from V and 0 bases from J, with 8 bases between. Here the CDR3 DNA reads TGTGCCAGCAGCCCCCGAGTCTCTGGGGCCAACGTCCTGACTTTC. Translated, it gives CASSPRVSGANVLTF.

The chain has TRBV10-3 and TRBJ1-1; maybe TRBD1 (5 bases). The germline gives CDR1 ENHRY, CDR2 SYGVKD. The CDR3 runs 13 residues. Trimming took off 3 bases at V and 7 bases at J, with 12 bases between the two ends. The CDR3 coding sequence is TGTGCCATCAGTGAATTTTCGGGGGGTGAAGCTTTCTTT. It translates to CAISEFSGGEAFF.

This clone has just one count. CDR3 nucleotide sequence: TGTGCCAGCAGCCAAGTCGACAGGGTCGCCTACGAGCAGTACTTC. Translating it yields CASSQVDRVAYEQYF. This chain connects TRBV4-2 to TRBJ2-7, with 7 bases identical to TRBD1. V shed 1 base, J shed 2 bases, and the junction held 5 bases outside the gene matches. From germline, CDR1 is LGHNA and CDR2 YNFKEQ. The CDR3 sequence is 15 residues long.

The J gene is TRBJ1-2, the V gene TRBV18; 8 positions agree with TRBD1. V shed 2 bases and J 2 bases; nucleotides not matched to a gene: 1. The CDR3 length is 14 residues. The germline V gene encodes CDR1 KGHSH and CDR2 LQKENI. CDR3 region: CASSPGQGNYGYTF. The CDR3 DNA follows: TGTGCCAGCTCACCAGGACAGGGCAACTATGGCTACACCTTC. The entire variable domain, with the rest obtained from reference TRBV18 and TRBJ1-2, is as follows: NAGVMQNPRHLVRRRGQEARLRCSPMKGHSHVYWYRQLPEEGLKFMVYLQKENIIDESGMPKERFSAEFPKEGPSILRIQQVVRGDSAAYFCASSPGQGNYGYTFGSGTRLTVV.

The rearrangement joins TRBV5-4 to TRBJ2-3, with TRBD2 matching 12 bases. V shed 4 bases and J 1 base; nucleotides not matched to a gene: 4. Germline values: CDR1 SGHNT, CDR2 YYREEE (reference sequence). This CDR3 contains 16 residues. CDR3: CASSIPSGRGTDTQYF. CDR3 in DNA: TGTGCCAGCAGCATTCCTAGCGGGAGGGGCACAGATACGCAGTATTTT.

The V call is TRBV5-8, the J call TRBJ1-4, with TRBD1 matching over 7 bases. The CDR3 has 15 amino acids. Germline values: CDR1 SGHTS, CDR2 YDEGEE. J was trimmed by 6 bases and V by 6 bases; bases with no gene match: 11. DNA for the CDR3: TGTGCCAGCACCAAGAGACAGGGATTTTATGAAAAACTGTTTTTT. Encoded protein: CASTKRQGFYEKLFF.

This rearrangement joins TRBV7-9 to TRBJ1-1; 7 bases match TRBD1. CDR1 is SEHNR, CDR2 FQNEAQ, per germline (reference sequence). The CDR3 contains 15 residues. Trimming took 5 bases from V and 1 from J; bases not matched to a gene: 7. The CDR3 sequence: CASSHPAGGNTEAFF. The CDR3 DNA follows: TGTGCCAGCAGCCACCCTGCAGGGGGGAACACTGAAGCTTTCTTT.

CDR3 residues: CASSQDLVRGGDRETQYF. CDR3 nucleotides: TGTGCCAGCAGCCAAGATTTAGTGAGGGGGGGCGATCGAGAGACCCAGTACTTC. The chain combines TRBV4-2 with TRBJ2-5; TRBD2 is a possible D gene (7 bases). V gave up 0 bases and J gave up 4 bases, with 21 bases separating them. The CDR3 length is 18 residues. Per germline, CDR1 LGHNA and CDR2 YNFKEQ.

This chain joins TRBV6-2 or TRBV6-3 and TRBJ1-2, with D hard to call. V was clipped by 6 bases and J by 2 bases, with 10 bases between them. Germline assignment: CDR1 MNHEY and CDR2 SVGEGT. There are 13 residues in the CDR3. The CDR3 DNA is TGTGCCAGCAGCTCGAGTAGAAACTATGGCTACACCTTC. Protein product: CASSSSRNYGYTF.

The chain uses TRBV5-5 and TRBJ2-5; 10 bases are shared with TRBD2. The CDR3 covers 16 residues. The trim removed 1 base at V and 1 base at J, leaving 4 bases unmatched. Germline-derived CDR1 and CDR2 are SGHKS and YYEKEE (reference sequence). The CDR3 nucleotides are TGTGCCAGCAGCTTGACACGACTAGCGGGCCAAGAGACCCAGTACTTC. Its protein is CASSLTRLAGQETQYF.

This sequence joins TRBV13 and TRBJ2-7, with 7 bases that match TRBD1. The CDR3 spans 13 residues. J was trimmed by 4 bases and V by 6 bases; bases with no gene match: 6. The germline gives CDR1 PRHDT, CDR2 FYEKMQ (reference sequence). The CDR3 DNA follows: TGTGCCAGCAGTCCAGGGGGACGGTACGAGCAGTACTTC. This translates into CASSPGGRYEQYF.

This chain joins TRBV19 and TRBJ1-5; 7 bases align to TRBD1. Germline CDR1 LNHDA, CDR2 SQIVND (reference sequence). The V segment lost 6 bases and the J segment 5 bases; nucleotides outside the gene matches: 10. The CDR3 runs 15 residues. The CDR3 DNA is TGTGCCAGTAGGCCGAATGACAGGGTGCATCAGCCCCAGCATTTT. It encodes CASRPNDRVHQPQHF.

The rearrangement uses TRBV7-2 and TRBJ2-5; D is unresolved. Germline lookup yields CDR1 SGHTA and CDR2 FQGNSA. Trimming cost V 1 base and J 1 base, with 7 bases left between them. This CDR3 comprises 14 residues. CDR3 protein: CASSLGSGQETQYF. The CDR3 DNA is TGTGCCAGCAGCTTAGGGTCAGGCCAAGAGACCCAGTACTTC.

This chain links TRBV9 with TRBJ2-7, with 12 bases that match TRBD2. Per germline, CDR1 SGDLS and CDR2 YYNGEE. With 4 bases clipped from V and 4 bases from J, the junction kept 9 bases outside the gene matches. CDR3 length: 16 residues. The CDR3 here is CASSHKGLAGPYEQYF. The CDR3 coding sequence is TGTGCCAGCAGCCACAAGGGACTAGCGGGTCCTTACGAGCAGTACTTC.

V is TRBV21-1 and J is TRBJ2-1; the DNA was not used to check the table's D call, TRBD1. TRBV21-1 is noted as a pseudogene. CDR3 length: 17 residues. The CDR3 is CASSKGKGPNGDNEQFF. The CDR3, as DNA: TGTGCCAGCAGCAAAGGAAAGGGGCCCAATGGGGACAATGAGCAGTTCTTC.

A remark on this clone: Other DNA sequences in this sample translate to the same CDR3. The chain combines TRBV12-3 or TRBV12-4 with TRBJ1-2, with D maybe TRBD1 (6 bases). V lost 5 bases and J lost 2, with 6 bases in between. The length of the CDR3 is 12 residues. The CDR3 loop reads CASSQGNYGYTF. The CDR3, as DNA: TGTGCCAGCAGTCAGGGGAACTATGGCTACACCTTC.

This clone occurred a few times. This rearrangement joins TRBV9 to TRBJ1-6, with TRBD1 as a possible D gene (6 bases). The germline CDR1 and CDR2 sequences are SGDLS and YYNGEE. Trimming removed 0 bases from V and 8 bases from J, with 24 bases in between. The CDR3 is 19 residues long. In DNA, the CDR3 is TGTGCCAGCAGCGTAGGGTCTTTGGGGGCACCTTTGCCCGATTCACCCCTCCACTTT. Its translation: CASSVGSLGAPLPDSPLHF.

The chain employs TRBV6-5 and TRBJ1-2; maybe TRBD1 (5 bases). Trimming removed 0 bases at V and 6 bases at J, with 14 bases between. This CDR3 has 15 amino acids. Per germline, CDR1 MNHEY and CDR2 SVGAGI. The CDR3 loop is CASSYSRGSADGYTF. CDR3 DNA sequence: TGTGCCAGCAGTTACTCCCGGGGGTCTGCGGATGGCTACACCTTC.

This chain uses TRBV5-4 with TRBJ1-4, with TRBD1 matching over 12 bases. The J segment lost 7 bases and the V segment lost 4 bases, leaving 11 bases of the junction unmatched. Germline V CDR1 and CDR2: SGHNT, YYREEE (reference sequence). This CDR3 comprises 17 residues. This chain's CDR3 is CASSAGQGAKSTEKLFF. CDR3 sequence (DNA): TGTGCCAGCAGCGCGGGACAGGGGGCAAAATCAACTGAAAAACTGTTTTTT.

This clone appeared a few times. The V and J genes are TRBV6-5 and TRBJ2-7, with 12 nucleotides matching TRBD2. The junction had 7 bases not matched to a gene; V was cut back by 6 bases and J by 7 bases. CDR3 size: 14 residues. The germline V gene has CDR1 MNHEY and CDR2 SVGAGI. CDR3 in amino acids: CASSGLAGRGEQYF. CDR3 nucleotides: TGTGCCAGCAGCGGACTAGCGGGACGGGGGGAGCAGTACTTC.

The chain uses TRBV6-5 and TRBJ1-2, with 7 bases lining up with TRBD1. The CDR3 consists of 14 residues. The V gene's germline CDR1 is MNHEY and CDR2 SVGAGI. Trimming at V came to 5 bases and at J to 5 bases, leaving 8 bases not matched to a gene. CDR3 nucleotides: TGTGCCAGCAGTCAAACACAGGGGAGTTATGGCTACACCTTC. Encoded protein: CASSQTQGSYGYTF.

This clone has just one count. Compared with germline, one end of the junction differs, possibly owing to a read error. This chain uses TRBV7-2 with TRBJ2-1; the D gene is possibly TRBD1 (7 bases). The germline V gene has CDR1 SGHTA and CDR2 FQGNSA. The CDR3 contains 15 residues. The CDR3 sequence: CASSILAGQYTEQFF. CDR3 sequence (DNA): TGTGCCAGCAGCATATTGGCGGGACAGTACACTGAGCAGTTCTTC.

The V gene is TRBV6-2 or TRBV6-3, the J gene TRBJ1-2; D not resolved. CDR1 MNHEY and CDR2 SVGEGT come from the germline V gene. This CDR3 contains 14 residues. Trimming cost V 0 bases and J 2 bases, with 7 bases left between them. DNA for the CDR3: TGTGCCAGCAGTTACTCGGCCGTCAACTATGGCTACACCTTC. Translating it yields CASSYSAVNYGYTF.

This clone was recorded many times. The gene calls are TRBV24-1 and TRBJ1-2; D unresolved. There are 13 residues in the CDR3. CDR1 is KGHDR and CDR2 is SFDVKD in the germline V gene. The V end lost 5 bases, the J end lost 7 bases, and 13 bases lay between the germline ends. The CDR3 DNA sequence: TGTGCCACCAGTGCCGGTGCAAATTCTGGCTACACCTTC. It specifies CATSAGANSGYTF.

The chain uses TRBV11-3 and TRBJ2-7; tentatively, D is TRBD2 (5 bases). V was pared by 6 bases and J by 3 bases, with 12 bases between. Germline V gives CDR1 SGHNT, CDR2 YENEEA. CDR3 length: 13 residues. The CDR3: CASSPDRDYEQYF. CDR3 coding DNA: TGTGCCAGCAGTCCAGACCGGGACTACGAGCAGTACTTC. Full variable domain (rest looked up from reference TRBV11-3 and TRBJ2-7): EAGVVQSPRYKIIEKKQPVAFWCNPISGHNTLYWYLQNLGQGPELLIRYENEEAVDDSQLPKDRFSAERLKGVDSTLKIQPAELGDSAVYLCASSPDRDYEQYFGPGTRLTVT.

V is TRBV9 and J is TRBJ2-3; D perhaps matches TRBD1 (5 bases). This CDR3 comprises 15 residues. V was clipped by 3 bases and J by 6 bases, with 17 bases between them. CDR1 and CDR2 (germline): SGDLS, YYNGEE. The CDR3 sequence is CASSARKGPGDTQYF. The CDR3 DNA sequence: TGTGCCAGCAGCGCCCGCAAGGGGCCCGGGGATACGCAGTATTTT.

In DNA, the CDR3 is TGTGCCAGCAGCTACCGACAGGGGGACTATGGCTACACCTTC. Translating it yields CASSYRQGDYGYTF. The V call is TRBV5-4, the J call TRBJ1-2, with TRBD1 matching 9 bases. This CDR3 region has 14 residues. V lost 3 bases, J lost 3 bases, and 3 bases stayed unmatched. CDR1 and CDR2 from the germline V gene are SGHNT and YYREEE (reference sequence). The full variable domain, completed using reference TRBV5-4 and TRBJ1-2, is ETGVTQSPTHLIKTRGQQVTLRCSSQSGHNTVSWYQQALGQGPQFIFQYYREEENGRGNFPPRFSGLQFPNYSSELNVNALELDDSALYLCASSYRQGDYGYTFGSGTRLTVV.

This chain uses TRBV7-2 with TRBJ2-7; D not certain. CDR3 length equals 14 residues. V was trimmed by 4 bases and J by 0 bases, leaving 10 bases between them. CDR1 is SGHTA and CDR2 is FQGNSA in the germline V gene. The DNA for the CDR3 is TGTGCCAGCAGCTCGAGTTCGTTCTCCTACGAGCAGTACTTC. This gives the protein CASSSSSFSYEQYF.